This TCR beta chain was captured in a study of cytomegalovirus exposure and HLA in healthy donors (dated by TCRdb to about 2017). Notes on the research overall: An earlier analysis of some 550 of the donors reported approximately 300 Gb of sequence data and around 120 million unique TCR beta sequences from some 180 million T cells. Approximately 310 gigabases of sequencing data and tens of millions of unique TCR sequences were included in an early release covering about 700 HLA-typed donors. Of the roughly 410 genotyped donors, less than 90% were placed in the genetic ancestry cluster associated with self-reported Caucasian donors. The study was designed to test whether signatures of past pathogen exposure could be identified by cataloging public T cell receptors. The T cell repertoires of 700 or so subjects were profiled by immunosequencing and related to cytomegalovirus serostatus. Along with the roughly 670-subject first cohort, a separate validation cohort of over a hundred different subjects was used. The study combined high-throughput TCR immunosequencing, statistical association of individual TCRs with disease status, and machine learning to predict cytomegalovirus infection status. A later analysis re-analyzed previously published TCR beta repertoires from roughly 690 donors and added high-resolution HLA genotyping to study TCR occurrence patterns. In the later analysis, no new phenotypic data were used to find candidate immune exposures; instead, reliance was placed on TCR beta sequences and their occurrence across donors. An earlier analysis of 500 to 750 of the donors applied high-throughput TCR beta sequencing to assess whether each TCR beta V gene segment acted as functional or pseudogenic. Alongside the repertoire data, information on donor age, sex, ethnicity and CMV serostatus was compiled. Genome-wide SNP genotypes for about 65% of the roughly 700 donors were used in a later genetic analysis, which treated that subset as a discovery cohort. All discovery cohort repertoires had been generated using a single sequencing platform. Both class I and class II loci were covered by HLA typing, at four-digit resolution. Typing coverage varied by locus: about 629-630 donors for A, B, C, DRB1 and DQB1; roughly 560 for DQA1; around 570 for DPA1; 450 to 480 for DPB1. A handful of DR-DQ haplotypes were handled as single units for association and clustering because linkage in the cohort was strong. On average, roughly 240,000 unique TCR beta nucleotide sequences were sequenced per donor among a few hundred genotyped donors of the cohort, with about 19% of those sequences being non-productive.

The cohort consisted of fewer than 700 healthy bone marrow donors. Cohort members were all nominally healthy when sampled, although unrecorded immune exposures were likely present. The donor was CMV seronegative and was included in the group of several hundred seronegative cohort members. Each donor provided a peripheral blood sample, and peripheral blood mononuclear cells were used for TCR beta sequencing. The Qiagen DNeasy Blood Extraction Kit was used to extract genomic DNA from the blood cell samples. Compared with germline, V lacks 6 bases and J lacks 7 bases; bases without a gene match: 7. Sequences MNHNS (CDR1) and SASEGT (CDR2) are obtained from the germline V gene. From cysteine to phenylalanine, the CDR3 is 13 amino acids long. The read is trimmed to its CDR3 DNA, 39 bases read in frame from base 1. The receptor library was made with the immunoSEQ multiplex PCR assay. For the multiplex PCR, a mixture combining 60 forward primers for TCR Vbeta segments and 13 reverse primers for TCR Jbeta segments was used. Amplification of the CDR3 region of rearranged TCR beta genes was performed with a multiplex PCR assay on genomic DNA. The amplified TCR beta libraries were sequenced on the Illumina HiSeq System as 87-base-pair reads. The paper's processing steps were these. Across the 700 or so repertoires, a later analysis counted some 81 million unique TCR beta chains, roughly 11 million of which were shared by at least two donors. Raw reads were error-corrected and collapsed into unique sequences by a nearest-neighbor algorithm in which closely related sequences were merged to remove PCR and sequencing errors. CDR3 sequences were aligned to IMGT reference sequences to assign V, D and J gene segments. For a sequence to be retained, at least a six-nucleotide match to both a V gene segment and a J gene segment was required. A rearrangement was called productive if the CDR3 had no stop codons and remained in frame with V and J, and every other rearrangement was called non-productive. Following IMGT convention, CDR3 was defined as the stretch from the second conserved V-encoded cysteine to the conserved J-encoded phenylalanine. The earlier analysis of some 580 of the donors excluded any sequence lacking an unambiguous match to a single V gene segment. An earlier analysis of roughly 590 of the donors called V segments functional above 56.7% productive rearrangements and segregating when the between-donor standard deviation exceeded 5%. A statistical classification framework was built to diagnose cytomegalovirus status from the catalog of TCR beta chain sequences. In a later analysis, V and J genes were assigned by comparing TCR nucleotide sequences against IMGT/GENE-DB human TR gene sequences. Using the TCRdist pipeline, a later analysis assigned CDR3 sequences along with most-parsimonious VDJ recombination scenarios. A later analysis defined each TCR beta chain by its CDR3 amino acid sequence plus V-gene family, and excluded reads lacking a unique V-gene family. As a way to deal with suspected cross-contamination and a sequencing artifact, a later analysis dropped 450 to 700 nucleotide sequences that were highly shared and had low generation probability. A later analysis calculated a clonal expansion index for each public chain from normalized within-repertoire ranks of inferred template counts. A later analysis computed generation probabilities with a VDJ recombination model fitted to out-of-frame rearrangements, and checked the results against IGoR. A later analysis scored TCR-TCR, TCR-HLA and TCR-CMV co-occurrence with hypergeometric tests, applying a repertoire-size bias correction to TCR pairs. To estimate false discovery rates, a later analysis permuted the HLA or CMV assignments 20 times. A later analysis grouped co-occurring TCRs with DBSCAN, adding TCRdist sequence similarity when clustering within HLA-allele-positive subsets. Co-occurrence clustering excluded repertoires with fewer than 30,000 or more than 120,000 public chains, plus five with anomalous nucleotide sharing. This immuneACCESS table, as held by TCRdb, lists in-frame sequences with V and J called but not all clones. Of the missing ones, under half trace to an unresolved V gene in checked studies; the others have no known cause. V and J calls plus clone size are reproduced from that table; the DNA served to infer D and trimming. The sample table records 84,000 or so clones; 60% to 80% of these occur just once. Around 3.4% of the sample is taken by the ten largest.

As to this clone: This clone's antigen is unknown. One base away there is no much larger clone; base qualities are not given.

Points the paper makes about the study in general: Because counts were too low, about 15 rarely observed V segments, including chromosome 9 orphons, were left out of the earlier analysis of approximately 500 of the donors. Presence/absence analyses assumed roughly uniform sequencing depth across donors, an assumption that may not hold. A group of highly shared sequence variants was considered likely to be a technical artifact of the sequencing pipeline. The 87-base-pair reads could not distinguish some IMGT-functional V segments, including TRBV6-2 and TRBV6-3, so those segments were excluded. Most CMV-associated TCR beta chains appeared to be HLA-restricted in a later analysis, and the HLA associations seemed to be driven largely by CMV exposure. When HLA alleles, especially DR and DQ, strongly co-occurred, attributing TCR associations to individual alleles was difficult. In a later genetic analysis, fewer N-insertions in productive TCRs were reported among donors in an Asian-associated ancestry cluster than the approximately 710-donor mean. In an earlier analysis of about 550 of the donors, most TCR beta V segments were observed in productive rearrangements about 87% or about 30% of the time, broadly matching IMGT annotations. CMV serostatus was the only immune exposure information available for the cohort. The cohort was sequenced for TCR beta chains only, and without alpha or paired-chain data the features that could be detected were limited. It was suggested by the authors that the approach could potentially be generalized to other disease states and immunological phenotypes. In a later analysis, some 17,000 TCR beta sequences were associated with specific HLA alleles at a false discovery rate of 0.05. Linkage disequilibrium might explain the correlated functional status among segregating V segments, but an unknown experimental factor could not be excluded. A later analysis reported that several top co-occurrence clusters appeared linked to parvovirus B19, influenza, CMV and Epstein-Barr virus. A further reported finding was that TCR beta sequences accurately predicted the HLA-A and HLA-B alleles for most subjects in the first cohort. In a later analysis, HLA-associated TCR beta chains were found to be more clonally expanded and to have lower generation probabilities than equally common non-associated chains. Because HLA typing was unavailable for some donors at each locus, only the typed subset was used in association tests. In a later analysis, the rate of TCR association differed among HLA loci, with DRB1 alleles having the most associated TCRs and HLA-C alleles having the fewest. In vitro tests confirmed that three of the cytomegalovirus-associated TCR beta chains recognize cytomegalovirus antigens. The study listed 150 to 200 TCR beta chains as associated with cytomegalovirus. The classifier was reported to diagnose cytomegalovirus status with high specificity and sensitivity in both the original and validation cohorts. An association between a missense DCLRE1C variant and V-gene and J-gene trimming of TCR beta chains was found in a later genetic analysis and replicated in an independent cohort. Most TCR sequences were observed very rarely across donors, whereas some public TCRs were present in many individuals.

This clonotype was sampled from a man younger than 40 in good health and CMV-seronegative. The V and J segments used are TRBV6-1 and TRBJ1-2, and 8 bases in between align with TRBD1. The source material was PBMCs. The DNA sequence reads TGTGCCAGCAGGGACCGACAGGGGAGTGGCTACACCTTC. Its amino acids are CASRDRQGSGYTF.